Below are 23 T cell receptor beta chains sequenced from a single sample in a study of control samples from healthy donors and cancer patients. Sequencing was performed with immunoSEQ multiplex PCR; in TCRdb, only in-frame clones are kept and a portion is missing. The table has 120,000 or so clones, roughly 90% seen once. Material for sequencing was blood. These receptors were obtained from a man aged 18 to 35 in good health.

The rearrangement links TRBV25-1 to TRBJ1-4; D is uncertain. The germline V gene has CDR1 MGHDK and CDR2 SYGVNS. The V end lost 1 base, the J end lost 5 bases, and 11 bases lay between the germline ends. CDR3 length: 15 amino acids. CDR3 amino acids: CASSESGGKNEKLFF. As DNA, the CDR3 is TGTGCCAGCAGTGAATCAGGAGGGAAGAATGAAAAACTGTTTTTT.

In this sample, this clone turned up once. This chain connects TRBV5-1 to TRBJ2-5; TRBD2 matches at 7 bases. Germline values: CDR1 SGHRS, CDR2 YFSETQ. The CDR3 is 23 residues long. The V gene end was trimmed by 3 bases and the J gene end by 5 bases; junction bases not matched to a gene: 34. The CDR3 reads CASSSRGVGAGRTGLARRETQYF. In nucleotides, the CDR3 is TGCGCCAGCAGCTCCCGGGGGGTTGGGGCCGGGAGAACGGGTCTCGCCCGTCGGGAGACCCAGTACTTC.

V is TRBV7-3 and J is TRBJ1-1, with no clear D. Trimming left V 1 base short and J 3 bases short, with 6 bases between. Germline loops: CDR1 SGHTA, CDR2 FQGTGA. The CDR3 is 13 residues long. For the CDR3, the DNA is TGTGCCAGCAGCTTAAACAGTCACACTGAAGCTTTCTTT. It is translated as CASSLNSHTEAFF.

The chain has TRBV6-4 and TRBJ2-1; D is ambiguous. CDR1 MRHNA and CDR2 SNTAGT come from the germline V gene. Trimming took 3 bases from V and 9 from J, leaving 18 bases between them. The CDR3 length is 15 residues. CDR3 loop: CASSENSETYGEQFF. The CDR3 nucleotides read TGTGCCAGCAGTGAAAACAGCGAGACGTACGGTGAGCAGTTCTTC.

This clone was detected a few times. V usage is TRBV12-5 and J usage is TRBJ2-5; possibly TRBD2 for D (6 bases). The CDR3 is 16 amino acids. Trimming pared 5 bases from V and 4 bases from J, leaving 20 bases between. Germline lookup yields CDR1 LGHNT and CDR2 FRNRAP. The CDR3 nucleotides are TGTGCTAGTGGTGGCTTGGGCGGGATCGAGGTAGAGACCCAGTACTTC. This codes for CASGGLGGIEVETQYF.

The chain is built from TRBV3-1 (or the pseudogene TRBV3-2) and TRBJ2-4, with 7 bases aligning to TRBD2. CDR3 length equals 18 residues. V dropped 4 bases and J dropped 6; count of bases not matched to a gene: 18. CDR1 LGHDT and CDR2 YNNKEL come from the germline V gene (reference sequence). CDR3 sequence (DNA): TGTGCCAGCAGCCCAGGGAGGGGCGGGTCTCTTGTAGGAAACATTCAGTACTTC. Translating it yields CASSPGRGGSLVGNIQYF.

The chain recombines TRBV27 with TRBJ1-3; D remains ambiguous. V gave up 5 bases and J gave up 2 bases, with 7 bases separating them. Germline V gives CDR1 MNHEY, CDR2 SMNVEV (reference sequence). The CDR3 has 13 amino acids. The CDR3 sequence is CASSDPPGNTIYF. CDR3 nucleotide sequence: TGTGCCAGCAGTGATCCCCCTGGAAACACCATATATTTT.

This chain connects TRBV27 to TRBJ2-7; 9 nucleotides agree with TRBD2. The germline V gene has CDR1 MNHEY and CDR2 SMNVEV (reference sequence). This CDR3 region has 16 residues. J lost 1 base, V lost 5 bases, and 9 bases had no gene match. CDR3 amino acids: CASSSLRAGGSYEQYF. The CDR3 DNA follows: TGTGCCAGCAGTAGCCTTAGGGCGGGAGGGTCCTACGAGCAGTACTTC.

In nucleotides, the CDR3 is TGTGCCAGCAGGACCGGGACTCTTTTTGAGCAGTACTTC. Translation gives CASRTGTLFEQYF. The rearrangement uses TRBV6-5 and TRBJ2-7; a possible D gene is TRBD2 (6 bases). This CDR3 has 13 residues. The germline V and J ends were trimmed by 6 bases and 7 bases, with 16 bases remaining between them. From germline, CDR1 is MNHEY and CDR2 SVGAGI.

The chain uses TRBV28 and TRBJ1-2; the match to TRBD1 covers 7 bases. CDR1 is MDHEN and CDR2 is SYDVKM in the germline V gene. Germline trimming cut 11 bases from V and 7 bases from J; bases unmatched to any gene: 13. The CDR3 runs to 13 residues. Here the CDR3 reads CAYRKGAQGGYTF. CDR3 DNA sequence: TGTGCCTATCGGAAGGGGGCTCAGGGTGGCTACACCTTC.

This rearrangement joins TRBV5-5 to TRBJ2-1; TRBD2 aligns across 7 bases. This CDR3 comprises 16 residues. Germline V CDR1 and CDR2: SGHKS, YYEKEE (reference sequence). V was pared by 0 bases and J by 6 bases, with 9 bases of the junction left unmatched. The CDR3 here is CASSLERGGLTNEQFF. The CDR3, as DNA: TGTGCCAGCAGCTTGGAAAGGGGAGGGCTCACCAATGAGCAGTTCTTC.

V gene TRBV27 combines with J gene TRBJ2-2; 11 bases match TRBD1. CDR1 MNHEY and CDR2 SMNVEV come from the germline V gene (reference sequence). Unmatched junction bases numbered 3, after V lost 1 base and J lost 5 bases. The CDR3 has 16 amino acids. CDR3 loop: CASSLWTGGRTGELFF. CDR3 coding DNA: TGTGCCAGCAGTTTATGGACAGGGGGCCGAACCGGGGAGCTGTTTTTT.

The chain is built from TRBV7-9 and TRBJ1-5; a weak D match, TRBD1 (6 bases). Germline-derived CDR1 and CDR2 are SEHNR and FQNEAQ (reference sequence). CDR3 length: 16 residues. V lost 4 bases to trimming and J lost 8 bases, with 21 bases between them. CDR3 amino acids: CASSSVTDRISKPQHF. The CDR3 coding sequence is TGTGCCAGCAGCTCAGTAACAGACAGGATATCAAAGCCCCAGCATTTT.

The V and J genes are TRBV4-3 and TRBJ2-1; D remains ambiguous. This CDR3 contains 16 residues. The V end lost 0 bases, the J end lost 0 bases, and 9 bases lay between the germline ends. CDR1 and CDR2 from the germline V gene are LGHNA and YSLEER. The CDR3: CASSQDSPGSYNEQFF. CDR3 DNA sequence: TGCGCCAGCAGCCAAGACAGCCCCGGCTCCTACAATGAGCAGTTCTTC.

V gene TRBV19 combines with J gene TRBJ2-1; 8 nucleotides agree with TRBD1. The trim removed 5 bases at V and 4 bases at J, leaving 13 bases unmatched. Per germline, CDR1 LNHDA and CDR2 SQIVND (reference sequence). This CDR3 region has 17 residues. In DNA, the CDR3 is TGTGCCAGTAGTCCTGGACAGGGCGCGGCGTCATACAATGAGCAGTTCTTC. It specifies CASSPGQGAASYNEQFF.

The chain has TRBV6-2 or TRBV6-3 and TRBJ2-2; D may be TRBD2 (6 bases). The germline CDR1 and CDR2 sequences are MNHEY and SVGEGT. The CDR3 sequence is 16 residues long. V dropped 4 bases and J dropped 4 bases, with 16 bases sitting between them. The CDR3 is CASSFLASLPTGELFF. CDR3 coding DNA: TGTGCCAGCAGTTTCCTAGCGAGTTTACCCACCGGGGAGCTGTTTTTT.

This chain connects TRBV24-1 to TRBJ1-2, with a tentative D call TRBD1 (5 bases). V was shortened by 7 bases and J by 4 bases, with 9 bases between the two germline ends. This CDR3 spans 12 amino acids. Looked up from germline, CDR1 is KGHDR and CDR2 is SFDVKD. CDR3 loop: CATSDGTYGYTF. The DNA of the CDR3 is TGTGCCACCAGCGACGGGACCTATGGCTACACCTTC.

This chain joins TRBV5-4 and TRBJ2-6; 7 bases line up with TRBD1. With V trimmed by 4 bases and J by 0 bases, 10 bases remained unmatched. The germline V gene encodes CDR1 SGHNT and CDR2 YYREEE (reference sequence). There are 18 residues in the CDR3. CDR3 in DNA: TGTGCCAGCAGCCTGCCGACAGGGATCCCCTCTGGGGCCAACGTCCTGACTTTC. Translation: CASSLPTGIPSGANVLTF.

This clone was observed once. V gene TRBV6-1 combines with J gene TRBJ1-5; no reliable D call. The CDR3 length is 13 residues. Germline lookup yields CDR1 MNHNS and CDR2 SASEGT. V lost 3 bases and J 6 bases, leaving 9 bases between the germline ends. As DNA, the CDR3 is TGTGCCAGCAGTGATAGTCAGACTCAGCCCCAGCATTTT. Translation: CASSDSQTQPQHF.

The chain uses TRBV11-2 and TRBJ2-4; D is unclear. In germline, CDR1 is SGHAT, CDR2 FQNNGV. The CDR3 contains 15 residues. V was shortened by 1 base and J by 5 bases, with 12 bases between the two germline ends. The CDR3 here is CASSLVSTGENIQYF. DNA for the CDR3: TGTGCCAGCAGCTTAGTTTCGACTGGGGAAAACATTCAGTACTTC.

The rearrangement uses TRBV12-5 and TRBJ2-1; 8 bases are shared with TRBD2. Germline V lookup: CDR1 LGHNT, CDR2 FRNRAP. The CDR3 loop spans 15 amino acids. V was clipped by 4 bases and J by 5 bases; unmatched bases: 7. The CDR3 here is CASGSGLARDNEQFF. In nucleotides, the CDR3 is TGTGCTAGTGGTTCCGGACTAGCTCGGGACAATGAGCAGTTCTTC.

This chain connects TRBV2 to TRBJ1-5; D is uncertain. The ends were cut back, 5 bases at V and 11 bases at J, with 13 bases in the middle. Germline V gives CDR1 SNHLY, CDR2 FYNNEI. The CDR3 is 12 residues long. This CDR3 is CASSREPLSQHF. The CDR3 DNA follows: TGTGCCAGCAGTCGTGAACCTCTTTCCCAGCATTTT.

V is TRBV5-1 and J is TRBJ1-4; D remains unclear. The CDR3 totals 16 residues. V gave up 3 bases and J gave up 3 bases, with 15 bases separating them. Germline V gene data show CDR1 as SGHRS and CDR2 as YFSETQ. The CDR3 DNA sequence: TGCGCCAGCAGCTGGCTACCTTCCTCCCCTAATGAAAAACTGTTTTTT. It yields the protein CASSWLPSSPNEKLFF.